A selection of T cell receptor beta chains follows, all from one sample in a study of cytomegalovirus exposure and HLA in healthy donors. Libraries were prepared by immunoSEQ multiplex PCR; TCRdb keeps only in-frame clonotypes and omits some of them. The sample holds about 180,000 clones, around 78% seen once. Specimen: PBMCs. Every receptor here comes from a young man in good health and CMV-seronegative. Each CDR3 is given with its conserved first and last residue. The D gene is left open where the match is weak. Size values are once, few and many counts, or a class for expanded clones, and some rows have none.

D gene	V gene	clone size	J gene	CDR3 protein	CDR3 DNA
TRBD2	TRBV14	-	TRBJ2-3	CASSPTLAGRISTDTQYF	TGTGCCAGCAGCCCAACACTAGCGGGGCGGATTAGCACAGATACGCAGTATTTT
TRBD1	TRBV27	-	TRBJ2-7	CASTFSRDRIYEQYF	TGTGCCAGCACTTTTTCTCGGGACAGGATATACGAGCAGTACTTC
TRBD1	TRBV6-5	once	TRBJ2-1	CASSQGQDGKQFF	TGTGCCAGCAGCCAAGGACAGGATGGAAAGCAGTTCTTC
-	TRBV6-5	few	TRBJ2-3	CASRSPAGTQYF	TGTGCCAGCAGGTCCCCTGCGGGTACGCAGTATTTT
-	TRBV7-2	-	TRBJ2-7	CASSSPRSYEQYF	TGTGCCAGCAGCTCCCCGCGCTCCTACGAGCAGTACTTC
-	TRBV7-6	-	TRBJ2-3	CASSLGQGRGTDTQYF	TGTGCCAGCAGCTTAGGGCAGGGGAGGGGCACAGATACGCAGTATTTT
-	TRBV28	-	TRBJ1-1	CASSYSDRLRVNTEAFF	TGTGCCAGCAGTTACTCCGACAGGTTGCGTGTTAACACTGAAGCTTTCTTT
-	TRBV9	-	TRBJ2-1	CASSVGSSIQSNEQFF	TGTGCCAGCAGCGTAGGATCTTCTATACAGTCGAATGAGCAGTTCTTC
-	TRBV10-3	-	TRBJ2-3	CAIRDNLGPDTQYF	TGTGCCATCAGGGACAACCTGGGGCCAGATACGCAGTATTTT
TRBD1	TRBV6-5	-	TRBJ2-7	CASSYSQGVSYEQYF	TGTGCCAGCAGTTACTCACAGGGGGTTTCCTACGAGCAGTACTTC
-	TRBV2	-	TRBJ2-1	CASSEPYRDGNEQFF	TGTGCCAGCAGTGAACCTTACAGGGACGGGAATGAGCAGTTCTTC